These 26 T cell receptor beta chains originate from one sample sequenced in a study of beta chain features in type 1 diabetes. Antigens for these TCRs are unknown. Expressed TCRB transcripts were sequenced because the entire RNA isolate underwent reverse transcription. Here immunoSEQ multiplex PCR was the method, and the copy in TCRdb shows in-frame clones only, minus some. Of roughly 700,000 clones listed, around an eighth are singletons. Points from the study as a whole: Significant though moderate, a shortening of TCRB CDR3s appeared in all four CD4+ subsets of Type 1 diabetes patients.

Sequencing was performed on naive CD4+ T cells from blood. The receptors were sampled from a man aged 18 to 30 with type 1 diabetes.

V usage is TRBV29-1 and J usage is TRBJ1-5; D is possibly TRBD1 (6 bases). CDR1 and CDR2 (germline): SQVTM, ANQGSEA. With 7 bases removed from V and 7 bases from J, the gap between germline ends came to 20 bases. The CDR3 is 14 residues long. The CDR3 loop is CSATIQGNGQPQHF. For the CDR3, the DNA is TGCAGCGCCACCATACAGGGAAATGGCCAGCCCCAGCATTTT. Based on the CDR3 plus reference TRBV29-1 and TRBJ1-5, the full variable domain is SAVISQKPSRDICQRGTSLTIQCQVDSQVTMMFWYRQQPGQSLTLIATANQGSEATYESGFVIDKFPISRPNLTFSTLTVSNMSPEDSSIYLCSATIQGNGQPQHFGDGTRLSIL.

This clone was counted between two and nine times. The chain couples TRBV15 to TRBJ1-5; the D gene is possibly TRBD1 (5 bases). Germline loops: CDR1 LNHNV, CDR2 YYDKDF (reference sequence). Trimming shortened V by 0 bases and J by 7 bases, and 13 bases separated the two germline ends. The CDR3 is made up of 15 amino acids. The chain's CDR3 is CATSRDQEGRQPQHF. CDR3 bases: TGTGCCACCAGCAGAGATCAGGAGGGGCGGCAGCCCCAGCATTTT. Full variable domain (missing parts from reference TRBV15 and TRBJ1-5): DAMVIQNPRYQVTQFGKPVTLSCSQTLNHNVMYWYQQKSSQAPKLLFHYYDKDFNNEADTPDNFQSRRPNTSFCFLDIRSPGLGDTAMYLCATSRDQEGRQPQHFGDGTRLSIL.

V is TRBV27 and J is TRBJ2-5; either TRBD1 or TRBD2 may supply D (5 bases each). V lost 7 bases and J 5 bases, leaving 20 bases between the germline ends. In germline, CDR1 is MNHEY, CDR2 SMNVEV (reference sequence). The CDR3 covers 15 residues. The CDR3 bases are TGTGCCAGCACCGTAACGGCAGGGAGTTGGGAGACCCAGTACTTC. Translating it yields CASTVTAGSWETQYF.

This chain joins TRBV18 and TRBJ1-5, with D maybe TRBD1 (5 bases). The V end was cut by 3 bases, the J end by 2 bases, with 11 bases between. Germline CDR1 KGHSH, CDR2 LQKENI. The CDR3 totals 15 residues. CDR3 region: CASSPPGGGNQPQHF. The CDR3 region has the DNA TGTGCCAGCTCACCCCCTGGAGGGGGCAATCAGCCCCAGCATTTT.

In this sample, this clone turned up a few times. This sequence joins TRBV30 and TRBJ2-1, with 12 bases lining up with TRBD2. Germline V gene lookup returns CDR1 GTSNPN and CDR2 SVGIG (reference sequence). The trim removed 0 bases at V and 2 bases at J, leaving 2 bases unmatched. The length of the CDR3 is 16 residues. The CDR3 loop is CAWSVASGGAYNEQFF. As DNA, the CDR3 is TGTGCCTGGAGTGTTGCTAGCGGGGGGGCCTACAATGAGCAGTTCTTC.

This clone was observed a few times. The rearrangement uses TRBV30 and TRBJ2-5, with 12 bases matching TRBD1. The CDR3 consists of 16 residues. Germline CDR1 and CDR2: GTSNPN and SVGIG (reference sequence). J gave up 5 bases and V 4 bases, and 11 bases lay outside the gene matches. The CDR3 region is CAWMPGQGARGETQYF. CDR3 nucleotides: TGTGCCTGGATGCCGGGACAGGGGGCTAGAGGGGAGACCCAGTACTTC.

This clone was detected only a few times. The identical CDR3 is also encoded by other nucleotide sequences in the sample. This sequence joins TRBV5-1 and TRBJ2-3; 9 nucleotides match TRBD2. This CDR3 is 14 amino acids long. V was clipped by 4 bases and J by 4 bases; unmatched bases: 4. Per germline, CDR1 SGHRS and CDR2 YFSETQ. CDR3: CASSPGLASDTQYF. The CDR3 DNA is TGCGCCAGCAGCCCCGGACTAGCGTCAGATACGCAGTATTTT.

This sequence joins TRBV1 and TRBJ1-1; the table gives TRBD1 as D, unverified against the DNA. TRBV1 counts as a pseudogene. This CDR3 region has 16 residues. The CDR3 DNA sequence: TGCACCAGCAGCCCCGGCCCGGACAGGGTGAACACTGAAGCTTTCTTT. It translates to CTSSPGPDRVNTEAFF.

This clone was seen a handful of times. The chain links TRBV6-5 to TRBJ1-5, with D perhaps TRBD1 (6 bases). The length of the CDR3 is 16 residues. V was pared by 0 bases and J by 2 bases, with 11 bases between. Germline CDR1 MNHEY, CDR2 SVGAGI. The CDR3 spells CASSYSSGEGNQPQHF. CDR3 coding DNA: TGTGCCAGCAGTTACTCGTCAGGGGAGGGCAATCAGCCCCAGCATTTT.

This clone has just a few counts. The J gene is TRBJ2-3, the V gene TRBV5-1, with a weak D call TRBD2 (5 bases). V lost 2 bases and J lost 0, with 16 bases in between. CDR1 and CDR2 (germline): SGHRS, YFSETQ. This CDR3 is built from 17 residues. DNA of the CDR3: TGCGCCAGCAGCTTCTCTTGGCGGGCAGCTAGCACAGATACGCAGTATTTT. This sequence encodes CASSFSWRAASTDTQYF.

V is TRBV5-4 and J is TRBJ2-7, with TRBD1 as a possible D gene (5 bases). The CDR3 totals 16 residues. Trimming removed 4 bases at V and 3 bases at J, with 20 bases between. Germline V gives CDR1 SGHNT, CDR2 YYREEE (reference sequence). The CDR3 is CASSQDLRPGLYEQYF. The CDR3 nucleotides read TGTGCCAGCAGCCAAGATCTTCGCCCAGGGCTCTACGAGCAGTACTTC.

The rearrangement links TRBV9 to TRBJ2-1, with 13 bases matching TRBD2. With V trimmed by 4 bases and J by 6 bases, 7 bases remained unmatched. The germline V gene encodes CDR1 SGDLS and CDR2 YYNGEE. This CDR3 is 16 amino acids long. This chain's CDR3 is CASSPPGTSGVNEQFF. CDR3 coding DNA: TGTGCCAGCAGCCCCCCCGGGACTAGCGGGGTCAATGAGCAGTTCTTC.

The V and J genes are TRBV15 and TRBJ1-6; weak D call: TRBD1 (5 bases). The CDR3 extends over 13 amino acids. Trimming shortened V by 5 bases and J by 9 bases, and 11 bases separated the two germline ends. In germline, CDR1 is LNHNV, CDR2 YYDKDF (reference sequence). For the CDR3, the DNA is TGTGCCACCAGCGGGGACCCTGGTTCACCCCTCCACTTT. Translated, it gives CATSGDPGSPLHF.

CDR3 nucleotides: TGTGCCAGCAGCTTTATCGCTGGGACAGGTTCCTACGAGCAGTACTTC. It translates to CASSFIAGTGSYEQYF. The V call is TRBV11-2, the J call TRBJ2-7, with 8 positions matching TRBD1. CDR3 length equals 16 residues. Germline assignment: CDR1 SGHAT and CDR2 FQNNGV. Losses at the gene ends were 3 bases for V and 1 base for J; bases not matched to a gene: 8.

The table lists this clone with a few counts. This chain connects TRBV16 to TRBJ2-7, with TRBD2 as a possible D gene (6 bases). Trimming cost V 4 bases and J 6 bases, with 16 bases left between them. Per germline, CDR1 KGHSY and CDR2 FQNENV. The CDR3 has 14 residues. The CDR3 reads CASSRSEARGEQYF. In nucleotides, the CDR3 is TGTGCCAGCAGCCGTAGTGAGGCGCGGGGCGAGCAGTACTTC.

This chain uses TRBV30 with TRBJ2-7; D could derive from TRBD1 or TRBD2 (7 bases each). Trimming stripped 4 bases from V and 2 bases from J, with 18 bases between. The CDR3 is 15 amino acids. CDR1 GTSNPN and CDR2 SVGIG come from the germline V gene (reference sequence). CDR3 sequence reads: CAWNTPSGTAYEQYF. In nucleotides, the CDR3 is TGTGCCTGGAACACCCCCAGCGGGACAGCCTACGAGCAGTACTTC.

This clone has only a few counts. V usage is TRBV30 and J usage is TRBJ1-2; 7 nucleotides agree with TRBD1. This CDR3 region has 12 residues. Germline V lookup: CDR1 GTSNPN, CDR2 SVGIG (reference sequence). Trimming removed 1 base from V and 7 bases from J; junction bases left unmatched: 3. The CDR3 sequence: CAWSAGTAGYTF. CDR3 DNA sequence: TGTGCCTGGAGTGCCGGGACAGCTGGCTACACCTTC.

This clone was detected once. The chain couples TRBV7-3 to TRBJ2-5; 8 nucleotides line up with TRBD2. Germline V gives CDR1 SGHTA, CDR2 FQGTGA. The CDR3 totals 17 residues. The trim removed 5 bases at V and 5 bases at J, leaving 16 bases unmatched. The CDR3 loop reads CASSPGTRGDRWETQYF. The CDR3 DNA is TGTGCCAGCAGCCCCGGGACGCGGGGGGACCGGTGGGAGACCCAGTACTTC. The full variable domain, rest sourced from reference TRBV7-3 and TRBJ2-5, is GAGVSQTPSNKVTEKGKYVELRCDPISGHTALYWYRQSLGQGPEFLIYFQGTGAADDSGLPNDRFFAVRPEGSVSTLKIQRTERGDSAVYLCASSPGTRGDRWETQYFGPGTRLLVL.

In this sample, this clone turned up a few times. The chain joins TRBV6-5 to TRBJ2-3; no clear D. CDR3 length: 13 residues. Trimming removed 0 bases from V and 4 bases from J, with 5 bases in between. Per the germline V gene, CDR1 is MNHEY and CDR2 is SVGAGI. CDR3 in amino acids: CASSYSGPDTQYF. In DNA, the CDR3 is TGTGCCAGCAGTTACTCGGGCCCAGATACGCAGTATTTT.

The chain is built from TRBV6-1 and TRBJ1-2; no reliable D call. V shed 5 bases and J shed 0 bases, with 10 bases lying between them. Looked up from germline, CDR1 is MNHNS and CDR2 is SASEGT. CDR3 length equals 14 residues. The CDR3 bases are TGTGCCAGCAGTTCTACAGTCCCTAACTATGGCTACACCTTC. Translation: CASSSTVPNYGYTF.

This clone is a singleton in its sample. The chain recombines TRBV27 with TRBJ2-1; D is perhaps TRBD2 (6 bases). V was pared by 2 bases and J by 0 bases, with 11 bases between. This CDR3 comprises 16 residues. Germline V lookup: CDR1 MNHEY, CDR2 SMNVEV (reference sequence). The CDR3 loop reads CASSLAPGGSYNEQFF. Written as DNA, the CDR3 is TGTGCCAGCAGTTTAGCTCCCGGGGGCTCCTACAATGAGCAGTTCTTC.

Only a few counts were recorded for this clone. The chain is built from TRBV10-3 and TRBJ2-1; possibly TRBD2 for D (6 bases). The length of the CDR3 is 12 residues. CDR1 and CDR2 from the germline V gene are ENHRY and SYGVKD. Trimming cost V 5 bases and J 9 bases, with 11 bases left between them. This CDR3 reads CAISTSGGEQFF. The CDR3 DNA follows: TGTGCCATCAGTACCTCCGGGGGTGAGCAGTTCTTC.

V and J are TRBV7-9 and TRBJ2-5, with 11 bases that match TRBD1. This CDR3 contains 15 residues. The trim removed 5 bases at V and 0 bases at J, leaving 2 bases unmatched. Germline-derived CDR1 and CDR2 are SEHNR and FQNEAQ (reference sequence). The CDR3 sequence: CASSVGQGDQETQYF. CDR3 bases: TGTGCCAGCAGCGTGGGACAGGGGGACCAAGAGACCCAGTACTTC.

V is TRBV28 and J is TRBJ2-7, with unresolved D. This CDR3 spans 12 amino acids. The ends were cut back, 3 bases at V and 7 bases at J, with 10 bases in the middle. Germline V lookup: CDR1 MDHEN, CDR2 SYDVKM. CDR3 in DNA: TGTGCCAGCAGTTTGAGGTGGGGTGAGCAGTACTTC. The encoded protein is CASSLRWGEQYF.

The table lists this clone with a few counts. The genes are TRBV7-9 and TRBJ2-5; a possible D gene is TRBD2 (6 bases). V shed 3 bases and J shed 0 bases, with 14 bases lying between them. The CDR3 extends over 16 amino acids. Germline V lookup: CDR1 SEHNR, CDR2 FQNEAQ (reference sequence). The chain's CDR3 is CASSFGPGLDQETQYF. Written as DNA, the CDR3 is TGTGCCAGCAGCTTTGGACCGGGACTCGACCAAGAGACCCAGTACTTC.

This clone was seen a handful of times. The chain couples TRBV25-1 to TRBJ2-3; 10 positions agree with TRBD1. This CDR3 contains 16 residues. In germline, CDR1 is MGHDK, CDR2 SYGVNS. Trimming cost V 3 bases and J 4 bases; bases outside gene matches: 7. The chain's CDR3 is CASSDLTGGKADTQYF. The DNA for the CDR3 is TGTGCCAGCAGTGACCTGACAGGGGGCAAAGCAGATACGCAGTATTTT. Complete variable domain (other parts from reference TRBV25-1 and TRBJ2-3): EADIYQTPRYLVIGTGKKITLECSQTMGHDKMYWYQQDPGMELHLIHYSYGVNSTEKGDLSSESTVSRIRTEHFPLTLESARPSHTSQYLCASSDLTGGKADTQYFGPGTRLTVL.